The next 30 T cell receptor beta chains were all read from a single sample in a study of blood T cell repertoires in COVID-19 (TCRdb year 2020). Receptor amplification or capture employed the immunoSEQ multiplex PCR assay. Imported from immuneACCESS, the table was reduced by TCRdb to in-frame sequences with V and J called. These copies leave out some clones; in studies compared against another copy, an unresolved V gene accounts for under half, and the cause of the remainder is not known. This sample has 60,000 to 95,000 clones in its table, and under 95% of those were observed once. The ten largest make up under 6% of the sample. Material for sequencing was peripheral blood. These TCRs come from a human donor in a cohort sampled during active COVID-19.

The CDR3 loop is CASSLGLAGGDEQFF. Here the CDR3 DNA reads TGTGCCAGCAGCTTAGGACTAGCGGGGGGGGATGAGCAGTTCTTC. The V and J genes are TRBV7-2 and TRBJ2-1; 14 nucleotides match TRBD2. Per the germline V gene, CDR1 is SGHTA and CDR2 is FQGNSA. J gave up 8 bases and V 1 base, and 1 base lay outside the gene matches. This CDR3 is 15 amino acids long.

V and J are TRBV30 and TRBJ1-1; D unresolved. Trimming removed 2 bases at V and 6 bases at J, with 13 bases between. Germline CDR1 is GTSNPN and CDR2 is SVGIG (reference sequence). This CDR3 is 13 amino acids long. CDR3 nucleotide sequence: TGTGCCTGGAGTCTCCCTCGGTTCGCTGAAGCTTTCTTT. Translating it yields CAWSLPRFAEAFF.

The genes are TRBV18 and TRBJ1-1, with a tentative D call TRBD1 (6 bases). Germline CDR1 KGHSH, CDR2 LQKENI. The CDR3 spans 15 residues. Trimming removed 2 bases from V and 6 bases from J, with 16 bases in between. In DNA, the CDR3 is TGTGCCAGCTCACCAACCTTAACAGGGTTCCCTGAAGCTTTCTTT. It encodes CASSPTLTGFPEAFF.

This clone has just one count. The chain recombines TRBV3-1 (or the pseudogene TRBV3-2) with TRBJ2-1; TRBD2 matches 11 bases. There are 16 residues in the CDR3. Per germline, CDR1 LGHDT and CDR2 YNNKEL (reference sequence). J lost 9 bases, V lost 0 bases, and 7 bases had no gene match. The CDR3 region has the DNA TGTGCCAGCAGCCAAGATCCCCTAGCGGGGGGCGGTGAGCAGTTCTTC. Its protein product is CASSQDPLAGGGEQFF.

The chain joins TRBV7-9 to TRBJ2-5; D is possibly TRBD1 (6 bases). The germline V gene encodes CDR1 SEHNR and CDR2 FQNEAQ (reference sequence). V was cut by 3 bases and J by 6 bases, with 17 bases left in between. This CDR3 region has 15 residues. CDR3: CASSLAAGTLQTQYF. The CDR3 DNA reads as TGTGCCAGCAGCTTGGCAGCCGGGACACTCCAGACCCAGTACTTC.

V usage is TRBV7-2 and J usage is TRBJ2-7; 7 positions agree with TRBD1. CDR1 and CDR2 from the germline V gene are SGHTA and FQGNSA. This CDR3 spans 15 amino acids. Trimming at V came to 0 bases and at J to 2 bases, leaving 4 bases not matched to a gene. The CDR3 reads CASSLATGQPYEQYF. The CDR3 bases are TGTGCCAGCAGCTTAGCGACAGGGCAACCCTACGAGCAGTACTTC. Combining the CDR3 with reference TRBV7-2 and TRBJ2-7 gives the whole variable domain GAGVSQSPSNKVTEKGKDVELRCDPISGHTALYWYRQSLGQGLEFLIYFQGNSAPDKSGLPSDRFSAERTGGSVSTLTIQRTQQEDSAVYLCASSLATGQPYEQYFGPGTRLTVT.

The chain is built from TRBV9 and TRBJ1-1; D is perhaps TRBD1 (5 bases). From germline, CDR1 is SGDLS and CDR2 YYNGEE. V was clipped by 3 bases and J by 11 bases, with 23 bases between them. The length of the CDR3 is 15 residues. The DNA for the CDR3 is TGTGCCAGCAGCGCCGATCTCGCGGGGATGAGGGGCGCTTTCTTT. Protein sequence: CASSADLAGMRGAFF.

J is TRBJ1-2 and V is TRBV27; D gene uncertain. V lost 3 bases and J lost 0, with 8 bases in between. Germline-derived CDR1 and CDR2 are MNHEY and SMNVEV (reference sequence). This CDR3 is 14 amino acids long. The CDR3 coding sequence is TGTGCCAGCAGTTTGGGCACAACTAACTATGGCTACACCTTC. This sequence encodes CASSLGTTNYGYTF.

This clone has only one observation. Other DNA sequences within the sample encode an identical CDR3. The chain is built from TRBV12-3 or TRBV12-4 and TRBJ2-1; D not resolved. V was cut by 6 bases and J by 5 bases, with 5 bases left in between. This CDR3 is built from 11 residues. Here the CDR3 DNA reads TGTGCCAGCAGCCTAAACAATGAGCAGTTCTTC. It specifies CASSLNNEQFF.

This chain links TRBV27 with TRBJ2-1; 12 bases agree with TRBD2. This CDR3 is 17 amino acids long. The ends lost 2 bases at V and 4 bases at J; junction bases unmatched: 6. Germline V CDR1 and CDR2: MNHEY, SMNVEV (reference sequence). The CDR3: CASSLRVLAGGYNEQFF. CDR3 nucleotide sequence: TGTGCCAGCAGTTTAAGAGTACTAGCGGGGGGTTACAATGAGCAGTTCTTC.

This clone was seen just once. The genes are TRBV4-1 and TRBJ1-2; D perhaps matches TRBD1 (6 bases). Between the trimmed V and J ends, which lost 0 bases and 5 bases, there was a span of 22 bases. CDR1 is MGHRA and CDR2 is YSYEKL in the germline V gene. The CDR3 is made up of 18 amino acids. The CDR3 reads CASSQEWAAPFRGYGYTF. The CDR3 nucleotides read TGCGCCAGCAGCCAAGAATGGGCAGCCCCATTTAGGGGGTATGGCTACACCTTC.

The chain recombines TRBV4-2 with TRBJ2-1, with 8 bases that match TRBD2. Germline CDR1 reads LGHNA; CDR2 reads YNFKEQ. The CDR3 is 16 amino acids. The trim removed 5 bases at V and 6 bases at J, leaving 12 bases unmatched. CDR3 in amino acids: CASSSHRGGFFNEQFF. DNA for the CDR3: TGTGCCAGCAGCTCCCATCGGGGGGGGTTTTTCAATGAGCAGTTCTTC.

V usage is TRBV6-5 and J usage is TRBJ1-3, with 10 nucleotides matching TRBD1. The CDR3 covers 15 residues. Germline V lookup: CDR1 MNHEY, CDR2 SVGAGI. J was trimmed by 0 bases and V by 5 bases; bases with no gene match: 1. The CDR3 sequence: CASSRDRGSGNTIYF. CDR3 sequence (DNA): TGTGCCAGCAGTCGGGACAGGGGCTCTGGAAACACCATATATTTT.

The chain uses TRBV6-5 and TRBJ2-1, with D maybe TRBD1 (5 bases). With 7 bases removed from V and 4 bases from J, the gap between germline ends came to 14 bases. Germline V gene sequence: CDR1 MNHEY, CDR2 SVGAGI. The CDR3 length is 14 residues. The CDR3 nucleotides are TGTGCCAGCAAGGGTCTGGGGCCTTACAATGAGCAGTTCTTC. Residues: CASKGLGPYNEQFF.

The chain has TRBV29-1 and TRBJ1-1; D remains ambiguous. The germline gives CDR1 SQVTM, CDR2 ANQGSEA. The V end was cut by 4 bases, the J end by 7 bases, with 10 bases between. The CDR3 runs 11 residues. The CDR3 DNA is TGCAGCGTTGTCGACGGGGTTGAAGCTTTCTTT. This encodes CSVVDGVEAFF. Using reference TRBV29-1 and TRBJ1-1 for the parts outside the CDR3, the full variable domain is SAVISQKPSRDICQRGTSLTIQCQVDSQVTMMFWYRQQPGQSLTLIATANQGSEATYESGFVIDKFPISRPNLTFSTLTVSNMSPEDSSIYLCSVVDGVEAFFGQGTRLTVV.

The chain has TRBV9 and TRBJ2-7, with D maybe TRBD2 (5 bases). The CDR3 totals 14 residues. The ends were cut back, 0 bases at V and 2 bases at J, with 9 bases in the middle. CDR1 is SGDLS, CDR2 YYNGEE, per germline. Written as DNA, the CDR3 is TGTGCCAGCAGCGTAGATGGGAGCGCCTACGAGCAGTACTTC. The encoded protein is CASSVDGSAYEQYF.

This chain uses TRBV18 with TRBJ1-4, with TRBD1 matching 9 bases. With 5 bases clipped from V and 8 bases from J, the junction kept 6 bases outside the gene matches. The CDR3 covers 14 residues. The germline gives CDR1 KGHSH, CDR2 LQKENI. The CDR3 loop is CASSAGQGPEKLFF. CDR3 in DNA: TGTGCCAGCTCAGCGGGACAGGGCCCAGAAAAACTGTTTTTT.

The chain joins TRBV14 to TRBJ1-4, with D perhaps TRBD1 (6 bases). The CDR3 is 16 amino acids. Per the germline V gene, CDR1 is SGHDN and CDR2 is FVKESK. Trimming removed 1 base from V and 8 bases from J, with 17 bases in between. The chain's CDR3 is CASSQGGQSFGEKLFF. The CDR3 DNA reads TGTGCCAGCAGCCAAGGTGGACAGAGCTTTGGCGAAAAACTGTTTTTT. Based on the CDR3 plus reference TRBV14 and TRBJ1-4, the full variable domain is EAGVTQFPSHSVIEKGQTVTLRCDPISGHDNLYWYRRVMGKEIKFLLHFVKESKQDESGMPNNRFLAERTGGTYSTLKVQPAELEDSGVYFCASSQGGQSFGEKLFFGSGTQLSVL.

The chain uses TRBV6-5 and TRBJ2-2; TRBD1 aligns across 7 bases. Unmatched junction bases numbered 5, after V lost 7 bases and J lost 0 bases. Germline V CDR1 and CDR2: MNHEY, SVGAGI. CDR3 length: 15 residues. CDR3 loop: CASTRDRANTGELFF. Here the CDR3 DNA reads TGTGCCAGCACCCGGGACAGAGCGAACACCGGGGAGCTGTTTTTT.

The rearrangement uses TRBV10-1 and TRBJ2-1; weak D call: TRBD2 (6 bases). Trimming removed 5 bases at V and 2 bases at J, with 13 bases between. The CDR3 totals 15 residues. Germline V gives CDR1 WNHNN, CDR2 SYGVQD (reference sequence). CDR3 loop: CASSPGGATYNEQFF. The CDR3 DNA reads as TGCGCCAGCAGTCCTGGAGGGGCAACCTACAATGAGCAGTTCTTC.

The chain carries TRBV19 and TRBJ2-7; the D gene is possibly TRBD1 (5 bases). Trimming stripped 5 bases from V and 3 bases from J, with 11 bases between. The CDR3 is 13 residues long. Germline-derived CDR1 and CDR2 are LNHDA and SQIVND (reference sequence). CDR3 coding DNA: TGTGCCAGTAGTCCAGGACATTACTACGAGCAGTACTTC. Residues: CASSPGHYYEQYF. The whole variable domain, filled in from reference TRBV19 and TRBJ2-7, reads DGGITQSPKYLFRKEGQNVTLSCEQNLNHDAMYWYRQDPGQGLRLIYYSQIVNDFQKGDIAEGYSVSREKKESFPLTVTSAQKNPTAFYLCASSPGHYYEQYFGPGTRLTVT.

The chain uses TRBV6-1 and TRBJ1-3; TRBD1 matches 7 bases. The germline V gene has CDR1 MNHNS and CDR2 SASEGT. V shed 4 bases, J shed 0 bases, and the junction held 6 bases outside the gene matches. The CDR3 covers 16 residues. The chain's CDR3 is CASSGRDRFSGNTIYF. The CDR3 nucleotides read TGTGCCAGCAGTGGCCGGGACAGATTCTCTGGAAACACCATATATTTT.

V gene TRBV10-3 combines with J gene TRBJ2-1; 9 nucleotides agree with TRBD1. The ends lost 2 bases at V and 6 bases at J; junction bases unmatched: 5. The CDR3 is made up of 15 amino acids. Germline CDR1 and CDR2: ENHRY and SYGVKD. CDR3 DNA: TGTGCCATCAGTGAGACCCCGGGACAGGGCAATGAGCAGTTCTTC. Translation: CAISETPGQGNEQFF.

The rearrangement uses TRBV29-1 and TRBJ1-3; tentatively, D is TRBD1 (5 bases). Trimming stripped 4 bases from V and 0 bases from J, with 7 bases between. Germline loops: CDR1 SQVTM, CDR2 ANQGSEA. The length of the CDR3 is 13 residues. The CDR3 reads CSVVTGSGNTIYF. The CDR3 coding sequence is TGCAGCGTTGTAACAGGCTCTGGAAACACCATATATTTT.

This clone was recorded once. This chain links TRBV19 with TRBJ1-1; no definite D call. CDR1 and CDR2 (germline): LNHDA, SQIVND (reference sequence). CDR3 size: 14 residues. The V gene lost 6 bases and the J gene lost 1 base, with 12 bases spanning the gap. The CDR3 DNA follows: TGTGCCAGTAGCGGATCGGGGAGGAACACTGAAGCTTTCTTT. Translated, it gives CASSGSGRNTEAFF.

The chain is built from TRBV11-2 and TRBJ2-1, with D tentatively TRBD1 (6 bases). The germline V gene encodes CDR1 SGHAT and CDR2 FQNNGV. The CDR3 loop spans 15 amino acids. V was trimmed by 1 base and J by 0 bases, leaving 7 bases between them. CDR3 sequence (DNA): TGTGCCAGCAGCTTAGTACAGGGCTCCTACAATGAGCAGTTCTTC. It is translated as CASSLVQGSYNEQFF. The full variable domain, rest sourced from reference TRBV11-2 and TRBJ2-1, is EAGVAQSPRYKIIEKRQSVAFWCNPISGHATLYWYQQILGQGPKLLIQFQNNGVVDDSQLPKDRFSAERLKGVDSTLKIQPAKLEDSAVYLCASSLVQGSYNEQFFGPGTRLTVL.

This clone was observed once. The rearrangement links TRBV19 to TRBJ2-5; D ambiguous. V dropped 3 bases and J dropped 2 bases, with 7 bases sitting between them. CDR1 is LNHDA, CDR2 SQIVND, per germline (reference sequence). This CDR3 region has 13 residues. The CDR3 sequence: CASSIQDQETQYF. CDR3 sequence (DNA): TGTGCCAGTAGTATCCAGGATCAAGAGACCCAGTACTTC.

The chain employs TRBV7-2 and TRBJ1-2; tentative D call: TRBD1 (6 bases). Looked up from germline, CDR1 is SGHTA and CDR2 is FQGNSA. V dropped 4 bases and J dropped 5 bases, with 17 bases sitting between them. The CDR3 is 15 amino acids. The CDR3 is CASSSGGGRQYGYTF. The CDR3 bases are TGTGCCAGCAGCTCGGGCGGGGGGCGTCAGTATGGCTACACCTTC.

The genes are TRBV7-8 and TRBJ2-5; 7 nucleotides line up with TRBD2. The CDR3 is 13 residues long. Trimming at V came to 5 bases and at J to 4 bases, leaving 4 bases not matched to a gene. CDR1 is SGHVS, CDR2 FQNEAQ, per germline. The CDR3 sequence is CASSLERGETQYF. In DNA form, the CDR3 reads TGTGCCAGCAGCCTGGAGCGGGGAGAGACCCAGTACTTC.

This chain connects TRBV27 to TRBJ1-5; 11 positions agree with TRBD1. CDR1 is MNHEY, CDR2 SMNVEV, per germline (reference sequence). The length of the CDR3 is 18 residues. With V trimmed by 6 bases and J by 3 bases, 13 bases remained unmatched. The CDR3 sequence: CASSIIKGTGGINQPQHF. DNA of the CDR3: TGTGCCAGCAGCATTATTAAAGGGACAGGGGGAATCAATCAGCCCCAGCATTTT.